Below, 28 T cell receptor beta chains from the same sample are listed, as sequenced in a study of blood T cell repertoires in COVID-19. Generated by immunoSEQ multiplex PCR, the TCRdb table keeps only in-frame clones and is missing some. The sample includes approximately 200,000 clones, around 85% of them seen just once. Material for sequencing was peripheral blood. These receptors all come from a human donor with active or convalescent COVID-19. The donor label of this sample is uncertain.

This chain links TRBV6-5 with TRBJ1-2; perhaps TRBD1 as D (6 bases). Trimming left V 11 bases short and J 2 bases short, with 12 bases between. CDR1 is MNHEY and CDR2 is SVGAGI in the germline V gene. The CDR3 extends over 12 amino acids. The CDR3 nucleotides read TGTGCCGGGAAACAGGGAAACTATGGCTACACCTTC. This encodes CAGKQGNYGYTF.

V usage is TRBV29-1 and J usage is TRBJ1-2; D gene ambiguous. Germline assignment: CDR1 SQVTM and CDR2 ANQGSEA. V gave up 6 bases and J gave up 5 bases, with 13 bases separating them. The CDR3 totals 12 residues. This CDR3 is CSVRTGMYGYTF. DNA of the CDR3: TGCAGCGTGCGGACGGGAATGTATGGCTACACCTTC.

The rearrangement links TRBV2 to TRBJ2-1, with D unresolved. Germline V CDR1 and CDR2: SNHLY, FYNNEI. V was shortened by 6 bases and J by 3 bases, with 15 bases between the two germline ends. The CDR3 loop spans 15 amino acids. This chain's CDR3 is CASRPPSYDYNEQFF. The CDR3 coding sequence is TGTGCCAGCAGGCCGCCTAGTTACGACTACAATGAGCAGTTCTTC. The full variable domain, rest sourced from reference TRBV2 and TRBJ2-1, is EPEVTQTPSHQVTQMGQEVILRCVPISNHLYFYWYRQILGQKVEFLVSFYNNEISEKSEIFDDQFSVERPDGSNFTLKIRSTKLEDSAMYFCASRPPSYDYNEQFFGPGTRLTVL.

This clone was observed once. V usage is TRBV11-2 and J usage is TRBJ2-7, with 9 positions matching TRBD1. The V and J ends lost 5 bases and 0 bases, in that order; junction bases with no gene match: 5. CDR3 length: 15 residues. Germline CDR1 SGHAT, CDR2 FQNNGV. CDR3 in DNA: TGTGCCAGCAGCCGCAGGGGACAGGGCTCCTACGAGCAGTACTTC. Protein sequence: CASSRRGQGSYEQYF.

The rearrangement links TRBV30 to TRBJ2-7; a weak D match, TRBD2 (6 bases). This CDR3 spans 15 amino acids. CDR1 and CDR2 from the germline V gene are GTSNPN and SVGIG (reference sequence). The germline V and J ends were trimmed by 4 bases and 7 bases, with 23 bases remaining between them. CDR3 sequence (DNA): TGTGCCTGGACCCTAAACCTCGGGACTCCCCTGGAGCAGTACTTC. Residues: CAWTLNLGTPLEQYF.

The chain couples TRBV20-1 to TRBJ2-1; TRBD2 matches 11 bases. CDR3 length: 17 residues. The V and J ends lost 3 bases and 0 bases, in that order; junction bases with no gene match: 7. Germline values: CDR1 DFQATT, CDR2 SNEGSKA (reference sequence). CDR3: CSASGTSGGSSYNEQFF. CDR3 coding DNA: TGCAGTGCTAGTGGGACTAGCGGAGGGAGCTCCTACAATGAGCAGTTCTTC.

The chain combines TRBV5-5 with TRBJ1-6; D unclear. Trimming took 4 bases from V and 6 from J, leaving 14 bases between them. CDR1 is SGHKS and CDR2 is YYEKEE in the germline V gene (reference sequence). This CDR3 is 15 amino acids long. The CDR3 sequence is CASSRGSDRNSPLHF. CDR3 sequence (DNA): TGTGCCAGCAGCAGAGGGTCAGACCGTAATTCACCCCTCCACTTT.

V gene TRBV9 combines with J gene TRBJ2-5; 11 nucleotides line up with TRBD2. The CDR3 is 16 residues long. Germline V gene data show CDR1 as SGDLS and CDR2 as YYNGEE. V trimming: 4 bases; J trimming: 2 bases; junction bases outside the gene matches: 7. The CDR3 sequence: CASSSKRLAGQETQYF. In DNA, the CDR3 is TGTGCCAGCAGCTCCAAGCGACTAGCGGGGCAAGAGACCCAGTACTTC.

This clone was counted between two and nine times. This chain joins TRBV11-1 and TRBJ1-6; 7 nucleotides agree with TRBD1. The V and J ends lost 5 bases and 9 bases, in that order; junction bases with no gene match: 13. CDR3 length: 16 residues. CDR1 and CDR2 from the germline V gene are SGHAT and FQDESV (reference sequence). Here the CDR3 DNA reads TGTGCCAGCAGCCGACAGGGCGAGAGGGAGGTTTCACCCCTCCACTTT. Its translation: CASSRQGEREVSPLHF.

The V gene is TRBV9, the J gene TRBJ2-3; 7 bases line up with TRBD1. The germline V gene has CDR1 SGDLS and CDR2 YYNGEE. This CDR3 is built from 16 residues. V gave up 3 bases and J gave up 8 bases; unmatched junction bases: 15. The CDR3 loop is CASSGEGTADRVTQYF. DNA of the CDR3: TGTGCCAGCAGCGGTGAAGGGACAGCCGACAGAGTTACGCAGTATTTT.

The chain is built from TRBV7-3 and TRBJ2-5; the D gene is possibly TRBD1 (6 bases). This CDR3 is 15 amino acids long. V lost 1 base and J lost 5, with 14 bases in between. From germline, CDR1 is SGHTA and CDR2 FQGTGA. In nucleotides, the CDR3 is TGTGCCAGCAGCTTAAACTCAGGGGTGGGGGAGACCCAGTACTTC. The encoded protein is CASSLNSGVGETQYF.

The chain employs TRBV4-2 and TRBJ1-4, with TRBD1 matching 7 bases. This CDR3 has 16 amino acids. The J segment lost 4 bases and the V segment lost 4 bases, leaving 9 bases of the junction unmatched. From germline, CDR1 is LGHNA and CDR2 YNFKEQ. The CDR3 spells CASSRTAPGGNEKLFF. The CDR3 DNA sequence: TGTGCCAGCAGCCGGACAGCTCCAGGGGGTAATGAAAAACTGTTTTTT.

The chain employs TRBV2 and TRBJ2-3, with 10 bases aligning to TRBD2. The CDR3 runs 18 residues. Germline V gives CDR1 SNHLY, CDR2 FYNNEI. V gave up 5 bases and J gave up 3 bases; unmatched junction bases: 14. The CDR3 loop reads CASSYGQPASGGTDTQYF. DNA of the CDR3: TGTGCCAGCAGTTACGGACAGCCCGCTAGCGGGGGTACAGATACGCAGTATTTT.

The table lists this clone with a count of one. V and J are TRBV6-2 or TRBV6-3 and TRBJ2-4, with D maybe TRBD1 (6 bases). V lost 0 bases, J lost 1 base, and 10 bases lay in between. This CDR3 spans 16 amino acids. Germline CDR1 MNHEY, CDR2 SVGEGT. CDR3 sequence (DNA): TGTGCCAGCAGTTACTCCGGGGACATTGCCAAAAACATTCAGTACTTC. Protein sequence: CASSYSGDIAKNIQYF.

V and J are TRBV24-1 and TRBJ2-5; 8 nucleotides align to TRBD1. CDR3 length: 15 amino acids. V shed 5 bases and J 1 base; nucleotides not matched to a gene: 5. CDR1 and CDR2 (germline): KGHDR, SFDVKD. The CDR3 is CATSGRGTGQETQYF. In DNA, the CDR3 is TGTGCCACCAGTGGCCGAGGGACAGGCCAAGAGACCCAGTACTTC.

The gene calls are TRBV12-3 or TRBV12-4 and TRBJ1-6; no clear D. V was pared by 6 bases and J by 9 bases, with 12 bases between. The CDR3 loop spans 13 amino acids. CDR3 protein: CASSQREGSPLHF. In DNA, the CDR3 is TGTGCCAGCAGCCAGCGGGAAGGTTCACCCCTCCACTTT.

The V gene is TRBV10-3, the J gene TRBJ2-1, with 9 bases lining up with TRBD1. The CDR3 sequence is 16 residues long. Germline loops: CDR1 ENHRY, CDR2 SYGVKD. V trimming: 3 bases; J trimming: 10 bases; junction bases outside the gene matches: 13. CDR3 nucleotide sequence: TGTGCCATCAGTGACTTAACCGGGACAGGGCTAATCGAGCAGTTCTTC. This codes for CAISDLTGTGLIEQFF.

The chain carries TRBV6-2 or TRBV6-3 and TRBJ1-5; D is unclear. The V end lost 5 bases, the J end lost 5 bases, and 10 bases lay between the germline ends. Per germline, CDR1 MNHEY and CDR2 SVGEGT. The CDR3 extends over 13 amino acids. In DNA, the CDR3 is TGTGCCAGCAGTCCCTCCCTTTATCAGCCCCAGCATTTT. Translating it yields CASSPSLYQPQHF.

This sequence joins TRBV5-1 and TRBJ2-1; 8 bases line up with TRBD1. This CDR3 is built from 16 residues. After removal of 3 bases from V and 0 bases from J, the junction contained 5 bases not matched to a gene. Germline-derived CDR1 and CDR2 are SGHRS and YFSETQ. CDR3 DNA sequence: TGCGCCAGCAGCTCAGGGGGCTCCGGCTCCTACAATGAGCAGTTCTTC. It codes for CASSSGGSGSYNEQFF.

The V gene is TRBV11-2, the J gene TRBJ1-5, with TRBD1 identical over 7 bases. Germline lookup yields CDR1 SGHAT and CDR2 FQNNGV. The CDR3 runs 14 residues. V shed 3 bases, J shed 5 bases, and the junction held 4 bases outside the gene matches. This CDR3 reads CASSFYDRDQPQHF. The CDR3 DNA reads TGTGCCAGCAGCTTTTACGACAGGGATCAGCCCCAGCATTTT.

This chain links TRBV2 with TRBJ2-3, with 10 bases that match TRBD2. CDR3 length equals 16 residues. Germline lookup yields CDR1 SNHLY and CDR2 FYNNEI. The trim removed 6 bases at V and 2 bases at J, leaving 8 bases unmatched. The CDR3 here is CASRRLAGVTTDTQYF. CDR3 nucleotide sequence: TGTGCCAGCAGGCGGCTAGCGGGAGTGACCACAGATACGCAGTATTTT. Drawing the rest from reference TRBV2 and TRBJ2-3, the complete variable domain is EPEVTQTPSHQVTQMGQEVILRCVPISNHLYFYWYRQILGQKVEFLVSFYNNEISEKSEIFDDQFSVERPDGSNFTLKIRSTKLEDSAMYFCASRRLAGVTTDTQYFGPGTRLTVL.

The chain is built from TRBV4-1 and TRBJ1-5; TRBD1 is a possible D gene (6 bases). The V gene's germline CDR1 is MGHRA and CDR2 YSYEKL. This CDR3 region has 18 residues. Trimming removed 3 bases at V and 2 bases at J, with 20 bases between. The CDR3 is CASSHPGQSGFGNQPQHF. The CDR3 nucleotides are TGCGCCAGCAGCCACCCAGGACAGTCCGGTTTTGGCAATCAGCCCCAGCATTTT.

The CDR3 DNA reads TGTGCCAGCAGCCAAGAAGAGGGCAATCAGCCCCAGCATTTT. Its protein is CASSQEEGNQPQHF. J is TRBJ1-5 and V is TRBV7-9; D gene uncertain. Germline lookup yields CDR1 SEHNR and CDR2 FQNEAQ (reference sequence). This CDR3 has 14 residues. V gave up 5 bases and J gave up 2 bases, with 10 bases separating them.

The V gene is TRBV7-2, the J gene TRBJ1-2; 10 bases align to TRBD1. This CDR3 has 15 amino acids. The germline CDR1 and CDR2 sequences are SGHTA and FQGNSA. The J segment lost 3 bases and the V segment lost 0 bases, leaving 1 base of the junction unmatched. CDR3 protein: CASSLAGTGDYGYTF. CDR3 DNA: TGTGCCAGCAGCTTAGCCGGGACAGGGGACTATGGCTACACCTTC.

This rearrangement joins TRBV7-2 to TRBJ2-2, with 8 bases fitting TRBD2. The ends lost 5 bases at V and 7 bases at J; junction bases unmatched: 9. CDR1 is SGHTA, CDR2 FQGNSA, per germline. CDR3 length: 15 amino acids. The CDR3 DNA follows: TGTGCCAGCAGCCTCTCGGGGGGGAGGAGCGGGGAGCTGTTTTTT. It translates to CASSLSGGRSGELFF.

A few counts support this clone. The chain couples TRBV6-5 to TRBJ2-2; D gene unclear. CDR3 length equals 15 residues. V was cut by 0 bases and J by 1 base, with 6 bases left in between. The germline gives CDR1 MNHEY, CDR2 SVGAGI. This chain's CDR3 is CASSYSAWNTGELFF. The CDR3 bases are TGTGCCAGCAGTTACTCGGCTTGGAACACCGGGGAGCTGTTTTTT.

The chain uses TRBV24-1 and TRBJ1-2; TRBD1 aligns across 9 bases. The CDR3 has 14 residues. The germline V gene has CDR1 KGHDR and CDR2 SFDVKD. Unmatched junction bases numbered 6, after V lost 5 bases and J lost 6 bases. CDR3 residues: CATSVGDRDDGYTF. Written as DNA, the CDR3 is TGTGCCACCAGTGTGGGGGACAGGGATGATGGCTACACCTTC.

The gene calls are TRBV18 and TRBJ2-2; TRBD2 agrees at 8 bases. This CDR3 contains 15 residues. The junction had 7 bases not matched to a gene; V was cut back by 3 bases and J by 7 bases. Per germline, CDR1 KGHSH and CDR2 LQKENI. CDR3 sequence reads: CASSPRIAGRGELFF. The CDR3 DNA sequence: TGTGCCAGCTCACCGCGGATAGCGGGACGCGGGGAGCTGTTTTTT.